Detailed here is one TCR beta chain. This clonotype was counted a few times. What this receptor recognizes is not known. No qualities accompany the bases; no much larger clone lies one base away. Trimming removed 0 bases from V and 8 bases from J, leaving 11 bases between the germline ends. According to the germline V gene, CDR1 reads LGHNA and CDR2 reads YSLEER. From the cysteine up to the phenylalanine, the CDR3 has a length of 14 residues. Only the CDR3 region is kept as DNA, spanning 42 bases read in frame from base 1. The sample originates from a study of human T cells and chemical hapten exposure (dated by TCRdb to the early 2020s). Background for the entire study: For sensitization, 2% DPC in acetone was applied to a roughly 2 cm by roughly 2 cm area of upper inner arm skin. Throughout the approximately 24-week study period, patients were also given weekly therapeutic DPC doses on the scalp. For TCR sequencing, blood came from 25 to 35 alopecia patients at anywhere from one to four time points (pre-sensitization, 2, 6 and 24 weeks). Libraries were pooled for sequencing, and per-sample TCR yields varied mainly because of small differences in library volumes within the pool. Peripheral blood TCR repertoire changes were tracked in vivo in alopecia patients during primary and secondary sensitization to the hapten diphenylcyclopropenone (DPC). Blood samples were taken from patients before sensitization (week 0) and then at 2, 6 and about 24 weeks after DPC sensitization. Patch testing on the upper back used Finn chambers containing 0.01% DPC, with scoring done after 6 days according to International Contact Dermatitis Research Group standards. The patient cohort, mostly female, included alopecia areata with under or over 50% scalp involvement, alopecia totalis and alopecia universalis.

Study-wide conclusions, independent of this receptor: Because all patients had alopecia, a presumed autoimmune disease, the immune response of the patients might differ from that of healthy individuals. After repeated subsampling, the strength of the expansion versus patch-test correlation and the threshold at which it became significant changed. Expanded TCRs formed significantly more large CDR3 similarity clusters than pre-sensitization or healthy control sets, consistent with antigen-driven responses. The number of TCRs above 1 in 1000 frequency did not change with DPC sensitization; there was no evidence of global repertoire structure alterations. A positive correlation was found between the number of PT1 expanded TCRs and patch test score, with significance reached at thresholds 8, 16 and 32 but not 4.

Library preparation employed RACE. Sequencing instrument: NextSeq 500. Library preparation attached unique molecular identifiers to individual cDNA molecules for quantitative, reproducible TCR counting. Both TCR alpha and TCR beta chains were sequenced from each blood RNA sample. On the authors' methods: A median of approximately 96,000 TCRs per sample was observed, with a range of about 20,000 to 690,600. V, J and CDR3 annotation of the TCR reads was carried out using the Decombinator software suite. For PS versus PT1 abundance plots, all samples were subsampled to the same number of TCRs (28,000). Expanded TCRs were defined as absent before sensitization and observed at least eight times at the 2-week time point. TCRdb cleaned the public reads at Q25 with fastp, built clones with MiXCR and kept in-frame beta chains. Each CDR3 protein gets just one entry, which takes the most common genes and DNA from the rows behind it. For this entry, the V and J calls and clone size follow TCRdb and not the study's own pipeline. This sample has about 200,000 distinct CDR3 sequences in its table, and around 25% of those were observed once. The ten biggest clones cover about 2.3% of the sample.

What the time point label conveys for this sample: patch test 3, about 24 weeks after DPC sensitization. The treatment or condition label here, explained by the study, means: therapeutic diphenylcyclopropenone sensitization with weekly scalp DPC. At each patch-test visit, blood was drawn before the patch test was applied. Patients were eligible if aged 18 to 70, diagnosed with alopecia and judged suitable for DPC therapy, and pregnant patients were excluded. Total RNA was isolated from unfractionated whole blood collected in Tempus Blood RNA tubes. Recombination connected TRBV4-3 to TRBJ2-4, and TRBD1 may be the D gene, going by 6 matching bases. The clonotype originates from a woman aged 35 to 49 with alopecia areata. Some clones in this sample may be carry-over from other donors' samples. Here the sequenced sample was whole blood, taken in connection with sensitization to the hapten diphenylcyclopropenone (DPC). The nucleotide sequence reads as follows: TGCGCCAGCAGCCAAGAGGGGGCGCAGGACATTCAGTACTTC. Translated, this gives CASSQEGAQDIQYF.